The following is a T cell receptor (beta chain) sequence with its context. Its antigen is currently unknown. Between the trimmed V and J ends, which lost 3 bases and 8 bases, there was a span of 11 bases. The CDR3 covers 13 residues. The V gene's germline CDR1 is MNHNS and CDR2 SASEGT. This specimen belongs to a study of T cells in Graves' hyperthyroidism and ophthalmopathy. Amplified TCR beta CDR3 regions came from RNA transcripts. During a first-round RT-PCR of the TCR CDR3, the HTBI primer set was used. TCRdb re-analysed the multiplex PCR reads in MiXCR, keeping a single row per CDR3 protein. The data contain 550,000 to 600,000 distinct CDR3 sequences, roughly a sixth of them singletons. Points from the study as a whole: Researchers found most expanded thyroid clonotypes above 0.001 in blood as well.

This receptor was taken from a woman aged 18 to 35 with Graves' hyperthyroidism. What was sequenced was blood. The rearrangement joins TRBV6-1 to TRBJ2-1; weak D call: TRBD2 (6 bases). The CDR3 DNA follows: TGTGCCAGCAGTGAGGGACCGGGGGATGAGCAGTTCTTC. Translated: CASSEGPGDEQFF.